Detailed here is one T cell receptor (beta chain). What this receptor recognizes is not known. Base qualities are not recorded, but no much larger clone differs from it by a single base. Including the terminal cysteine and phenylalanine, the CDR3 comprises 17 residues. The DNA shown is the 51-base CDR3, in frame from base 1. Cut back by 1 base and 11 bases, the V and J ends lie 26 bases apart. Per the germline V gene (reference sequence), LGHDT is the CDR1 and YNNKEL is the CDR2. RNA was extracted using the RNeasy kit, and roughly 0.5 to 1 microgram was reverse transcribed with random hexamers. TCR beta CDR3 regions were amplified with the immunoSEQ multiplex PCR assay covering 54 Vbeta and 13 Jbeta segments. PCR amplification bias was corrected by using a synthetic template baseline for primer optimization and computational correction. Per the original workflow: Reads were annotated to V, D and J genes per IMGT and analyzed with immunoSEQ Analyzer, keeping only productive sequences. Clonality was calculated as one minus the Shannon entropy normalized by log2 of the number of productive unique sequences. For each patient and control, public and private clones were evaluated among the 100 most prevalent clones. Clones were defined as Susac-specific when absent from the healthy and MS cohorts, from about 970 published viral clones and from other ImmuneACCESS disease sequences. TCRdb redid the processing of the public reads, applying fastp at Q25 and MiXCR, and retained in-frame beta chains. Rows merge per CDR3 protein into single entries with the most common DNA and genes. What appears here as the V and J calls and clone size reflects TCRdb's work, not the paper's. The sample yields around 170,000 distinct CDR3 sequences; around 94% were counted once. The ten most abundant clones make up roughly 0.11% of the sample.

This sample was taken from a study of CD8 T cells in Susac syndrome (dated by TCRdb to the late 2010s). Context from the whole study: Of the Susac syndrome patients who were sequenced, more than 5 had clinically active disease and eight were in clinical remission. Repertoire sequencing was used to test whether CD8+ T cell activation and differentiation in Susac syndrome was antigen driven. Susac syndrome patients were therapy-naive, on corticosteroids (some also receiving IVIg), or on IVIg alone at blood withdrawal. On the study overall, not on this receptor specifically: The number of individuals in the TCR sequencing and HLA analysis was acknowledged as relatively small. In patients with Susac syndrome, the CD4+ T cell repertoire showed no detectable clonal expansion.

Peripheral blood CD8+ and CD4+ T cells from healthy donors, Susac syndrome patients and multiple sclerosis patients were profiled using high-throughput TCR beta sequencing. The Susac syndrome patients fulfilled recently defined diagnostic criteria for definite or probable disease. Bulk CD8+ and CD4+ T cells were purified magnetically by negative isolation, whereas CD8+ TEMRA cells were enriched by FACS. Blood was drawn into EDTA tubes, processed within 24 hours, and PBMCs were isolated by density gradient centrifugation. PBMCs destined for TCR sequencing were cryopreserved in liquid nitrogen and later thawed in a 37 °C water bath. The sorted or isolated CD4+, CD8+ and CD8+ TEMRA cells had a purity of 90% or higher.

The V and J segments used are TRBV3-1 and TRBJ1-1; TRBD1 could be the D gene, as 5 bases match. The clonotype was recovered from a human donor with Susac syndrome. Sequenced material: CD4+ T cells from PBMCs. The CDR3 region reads CASSQGPLQSRGREAFF. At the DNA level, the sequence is TGTGCCAGCAGCCAAGGCCCCCTACAGTCGAGGGGCAGAGAGGCTTTCTTT. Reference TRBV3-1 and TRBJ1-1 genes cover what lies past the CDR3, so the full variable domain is DTAVSQTPKYLVTQMGNDKSIKCEQNLGHDTMYWYKQDSKKFLKIMFSYNNKELIINETVPNRFSPKSPDKAHLNLHINSLELGDSAVYFCASSQGPLQSRGREAFFGQGTRLTVV.